The source of this T cell receptor (beta chain) is a study of a mutant IDH1 vaccine in newly diagnosed glioma. Time point in this sample: week 35, safety follow-up. Topical imiquimod was applied with each vaccine dose, which held 300 ug of mutant IDH1 20-mer peptide. Each patient was administered eight vaccinations, scheduled in weeks 1, 3, 5, 7, 11, 15, 19 and 23. To note about this clone: The antigen is undetermined.

V was pared by 7 bases and J by 0 bases, with 9 bases between. Germline V lookup: CDR1 SGHTA, CDR2 FQGNSA. There are 13 residues in the CDR3. Only in-frame clones appear in the TCRdb table, and some are missing; sequencing was by immunoSEQ multiplex PCR. This repertoire shows 35,000 to 45,000 clones, around 89% found once; its top ten account for roughly 1.5%. The material was PBMCs, obtained from a glioma patient whose treatment included an IDH1 peptide vaccine. The source of this sequence is a middle-aged man with glioma. This sequence joins TRBV7-2 and TRBJ1-1; no reliable D call. Written as DNA, the CDR3 is TGTGCCAGCAACCCGGGCGTGAACACTGAAGCTTTCTTT. Residues: CASNPGVNTEAFF.